Below, one T cell receptor beta chain is given with its context. Its antigen is unknown. The data are from a study of blood T cells in healthy people across ages. Study findings and constraints: The diversity estimates, figures obtained from one million T cells, were considered underestimates. Fewer expanded clones and more diversity marked long-lived versus aged donors.

The CDR3 has 12 residues. Germline V gives CDR1 MNHEY, CDR2 SVGEGT. The germline V and J ends were trimmed by 6 bases and 3 bases, with 8 bases remaining between them. With a J-beta primer mix and a sample-barcoded 5' primer, a second PCR ran 7 to 11 cycles. TCRdb itself ran the 5' RACE reads through MiXCR, one entry per CDR3 protein. Of 600,000 to 1,000,000 distinct CDR3 sequences listed, 58% are singletons. The sequence was collected from a man aged 30 to 39 in good health. This chain uses TRBV6-2 or TRBV6-3 with TRBJ1-2; D is unclear. Sequencing input: blood. The DNA of the CDR3 is TGTGCCAGCAGCGATCCCTACTATGGCTACACCTTC. This gives the protein CASSDPYYGYTF.